This record concerns one TCR beta chain sequence. This entry is derived from a study of blood T cell repertoires in COVID-19. Study at large: From the United States, Italy and Spain came samples of acute and convalescent COVID-19. T cells, B-cell-depleted T cells, or PBMCs supplied cDNA or gDNA.

The CDR3 totals 14 residues. V lost 2 bases, J lost 4 bases, and 2 bases stayed unmatched. Germline CDR1 MNHEY, CDR2 SVGEGT. Using immunoSEQ multiplex PCR, the repertoire was profiled, and TCRdb retains in-frame clones only, with some absent. The data hold about 100,000 clones, with over 75% observed a single time. The sequence derives from a human donor in a cohort sampled during active COVID-19. The sequenced sample consisted of peripheral blood. The V call is TRBV6-2 or TRBV6-3, the J call TRBJ2-1, with 7 bases that match TRBD1. The chain's CDR3 is CASSYGQVYNEQFF. The CDR3 DNA reads TGTGCCAGCAGTTACGGACAGGTTTACAATGAGCAGTTCTTC.